This record looks at one T cell receptor beta chain sequence and its context. This specimen comes from a study of cytomegalovirus exposure and HLA in healthy donors. The germline V gene has CDR1 SGHVS and CDR2 FQNEAQ. Trimming removed 5 bases from V and 0 bases from J; junction bases left unmatched: 12. This CDR3 region has 18 residues. The study ran its PCR with 60 Vbeta and 13 Jbeta primers. Measured with immunoSEQ multiplex PCR; TCRdb has only the in-frame clones, and not every one. The table shows 150,000 to 200,000 clones, with 79% occurring only once. Sequencing was performed on PBMCs. The clonotype was recovered from a woman in her 50s in good health and CMV-seronegative. The chain links TRBV7-8 to TRBJ2-3, with 9 nucleotides matching TRBD2. This CDR3 is CASSPTHSGSTSTDTQYF. CDR3 bases: TGTGCCAGCAGCCCCACCCATAGCGGGAGTACTAGCACAGATACGCAGTATTTT.